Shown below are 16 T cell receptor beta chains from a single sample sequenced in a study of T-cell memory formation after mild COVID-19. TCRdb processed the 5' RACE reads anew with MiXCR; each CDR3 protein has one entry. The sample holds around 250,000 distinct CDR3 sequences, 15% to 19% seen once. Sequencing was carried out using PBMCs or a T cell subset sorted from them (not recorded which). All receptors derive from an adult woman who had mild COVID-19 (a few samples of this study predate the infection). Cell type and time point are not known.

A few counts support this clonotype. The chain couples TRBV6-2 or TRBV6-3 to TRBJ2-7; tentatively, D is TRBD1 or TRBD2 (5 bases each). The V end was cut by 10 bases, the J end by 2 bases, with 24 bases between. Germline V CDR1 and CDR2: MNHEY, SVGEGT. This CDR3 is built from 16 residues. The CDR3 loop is CATDPRGTGKTYEQYF. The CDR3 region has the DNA TGTGCCACCGACCCCCGGGGCACAGGCAAGACCTACGAGCAGTACTTC.

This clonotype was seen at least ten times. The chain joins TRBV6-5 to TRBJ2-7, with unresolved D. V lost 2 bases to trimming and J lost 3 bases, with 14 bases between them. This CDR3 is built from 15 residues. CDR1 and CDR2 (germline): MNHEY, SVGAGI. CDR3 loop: CASSYSLVGFYEQYF. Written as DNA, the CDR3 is TGTGCCAGCAGTTACAGTCTGGTGGGGTTCTACGAGCAGTACTTC.

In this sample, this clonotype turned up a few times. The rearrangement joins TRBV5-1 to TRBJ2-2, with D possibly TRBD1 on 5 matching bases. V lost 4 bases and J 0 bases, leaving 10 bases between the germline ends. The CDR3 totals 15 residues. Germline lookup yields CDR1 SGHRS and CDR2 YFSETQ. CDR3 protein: CASSPRRANTGELFF. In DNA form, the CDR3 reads TGCGCCAGCAGCCCCCGCAGGGCGAACACCGGGGAGCTGTTTTTT. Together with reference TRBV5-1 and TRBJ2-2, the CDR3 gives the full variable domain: KAGVTQTPRYLIKTRGQQVTLSCSPISGHRSVSWYQQTPGQGLQFLFEYFSETQRNKGNFPGRFSGRQFSNSRSEMNVSTLELGDSALYLCASSPRRANTGELFFGEGSRLTVL.

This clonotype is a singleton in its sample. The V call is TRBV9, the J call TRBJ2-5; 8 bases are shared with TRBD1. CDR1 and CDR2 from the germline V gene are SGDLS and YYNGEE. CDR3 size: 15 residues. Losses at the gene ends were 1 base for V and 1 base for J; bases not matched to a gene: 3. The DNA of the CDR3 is TGTGCCAGCAGCGTACAGGGGGCGTCCCAAGAGACCCAGTACTTC. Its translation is CASSVQGASQETQYF.

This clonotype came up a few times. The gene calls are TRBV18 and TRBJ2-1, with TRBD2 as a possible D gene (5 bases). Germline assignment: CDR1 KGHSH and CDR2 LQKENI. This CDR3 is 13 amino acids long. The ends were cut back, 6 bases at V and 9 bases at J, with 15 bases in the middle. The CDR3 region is CASSLPPGSEQFF. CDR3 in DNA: TGTGCCAGCTCCCTACCGCCGGGAAGTGAGCAGTTCTTC.

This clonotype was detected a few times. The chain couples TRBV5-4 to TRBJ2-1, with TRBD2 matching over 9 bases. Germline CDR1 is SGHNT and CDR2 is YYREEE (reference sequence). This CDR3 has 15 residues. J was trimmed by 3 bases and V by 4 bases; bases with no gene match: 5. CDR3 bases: TGTGCCAGCAGCCGAAGACTAGCGGACTACAATGAGCAGTTCTTC. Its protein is CASSRRLADYNEQFF. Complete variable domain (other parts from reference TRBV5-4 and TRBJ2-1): ETGVTQSPTHLIKTRGQQVTLRCSSQSGHNTVSWYQQALGQGPQFIFQYYREEENGRGNFPPRFSGLQFPNYSSELNVNALELDDSALYLCASSRRLADYNEQFFGPGTRLTVL.

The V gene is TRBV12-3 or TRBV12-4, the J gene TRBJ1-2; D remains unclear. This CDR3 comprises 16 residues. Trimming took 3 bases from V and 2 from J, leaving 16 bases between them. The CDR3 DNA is TGTGCCAGCAGTTTGTCCGTACTGGGAGGGAACTATGGCTACACCTTC. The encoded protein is CASSLSVLGGNYGYTF.

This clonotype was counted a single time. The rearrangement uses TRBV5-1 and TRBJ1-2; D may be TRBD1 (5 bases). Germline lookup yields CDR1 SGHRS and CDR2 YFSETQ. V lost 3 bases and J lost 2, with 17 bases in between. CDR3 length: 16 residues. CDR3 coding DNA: TGCGCCAGCAGCTCCGGAGGCCAGGGACTGAACTATGGCTACACCTTC. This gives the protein CASSSGGQGLNYGYTF.

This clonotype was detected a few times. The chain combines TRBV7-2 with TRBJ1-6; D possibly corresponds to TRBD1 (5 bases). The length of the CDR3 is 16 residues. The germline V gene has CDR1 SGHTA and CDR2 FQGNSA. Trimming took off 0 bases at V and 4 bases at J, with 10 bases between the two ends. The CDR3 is CASSLALGGYNSPLHF. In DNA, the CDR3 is TGTGCCAGCAGCTTAGCGTTGGGGGGTTATAATTCACCCCTCCACTTT.

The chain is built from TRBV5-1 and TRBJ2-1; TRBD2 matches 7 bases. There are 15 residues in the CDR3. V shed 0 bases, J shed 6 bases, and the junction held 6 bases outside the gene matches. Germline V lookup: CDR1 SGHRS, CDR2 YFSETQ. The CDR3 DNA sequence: TGCGCCAGCAGCTTGGGAGTAGCGGGTCTCAATGAGCAGTTCTTC. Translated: CASSLGVAGLNEQFF.

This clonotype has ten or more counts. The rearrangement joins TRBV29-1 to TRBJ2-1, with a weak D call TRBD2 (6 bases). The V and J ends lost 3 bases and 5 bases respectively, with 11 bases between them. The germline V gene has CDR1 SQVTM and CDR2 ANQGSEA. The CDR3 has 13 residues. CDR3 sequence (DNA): TGCAGCGTTGAGCGGGGCACAAACAATGAGCAGTTCTTC. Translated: CSVERGTNNEQFF.

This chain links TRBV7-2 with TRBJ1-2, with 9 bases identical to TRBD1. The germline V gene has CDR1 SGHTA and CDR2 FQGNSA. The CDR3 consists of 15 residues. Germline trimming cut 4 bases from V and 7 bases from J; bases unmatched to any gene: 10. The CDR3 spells CASSSPGQGVRGYTF. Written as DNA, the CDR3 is TGTGCCAGCAGCTCCCCGGGACAGGGCGTCCGTGGCTACACCTTC.

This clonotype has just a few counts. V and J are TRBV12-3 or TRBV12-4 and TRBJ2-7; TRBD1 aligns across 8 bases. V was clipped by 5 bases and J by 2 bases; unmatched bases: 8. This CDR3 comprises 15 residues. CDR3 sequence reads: CASSDAGTGAYEQYF. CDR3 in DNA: TGTGCCAGCAGTGATGCCGGGACAGGCGCCTACGAGCAGTACTTC.

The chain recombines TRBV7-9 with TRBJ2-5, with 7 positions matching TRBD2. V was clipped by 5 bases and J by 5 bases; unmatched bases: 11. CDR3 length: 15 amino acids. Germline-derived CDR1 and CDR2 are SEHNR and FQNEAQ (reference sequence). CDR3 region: CASSLGGLGPETQYF. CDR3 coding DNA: TGTGCCAGCAGCCTCGGAGGACTAGGCCCTGAGACCCAGTACTTC.

The chain's CDR3 is CAWSWTLSNQPQHF. In DNA, the CDR3 is TGTGCCTGGAGTTGGACACTTAGCAATCAGCCCCAGCATTTT. The V call is TRBV30, the J call TRBJ1-5; weak D call: TRBD1 (5 bases). Per the germline V gene, CDR1 is GTSNPN and CDR2 is SVGIG (reference sequence). The CDR3 consists of 14 residues. Deletions cut 2 bases from V and 0 bases from J, with 8 bases between.

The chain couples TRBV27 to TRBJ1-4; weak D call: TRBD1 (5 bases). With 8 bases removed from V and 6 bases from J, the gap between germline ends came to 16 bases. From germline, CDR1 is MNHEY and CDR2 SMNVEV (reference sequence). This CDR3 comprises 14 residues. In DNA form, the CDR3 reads TGTGCCAGCGCCCGACAGTATCCTCATGAAAAACTGTTTTTT. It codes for CASARQYPHEKLFF.